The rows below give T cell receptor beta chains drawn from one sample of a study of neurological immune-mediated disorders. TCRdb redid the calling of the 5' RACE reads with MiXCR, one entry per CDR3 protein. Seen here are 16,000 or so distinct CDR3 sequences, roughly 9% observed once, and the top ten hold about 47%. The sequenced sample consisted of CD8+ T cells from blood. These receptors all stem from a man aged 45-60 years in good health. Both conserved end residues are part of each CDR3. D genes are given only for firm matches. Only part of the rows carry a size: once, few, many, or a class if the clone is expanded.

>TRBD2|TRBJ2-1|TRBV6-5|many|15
CASSPSGRVNYEQFF
TGTGCCAGCAGCCCTAGCGGGAGGGTAAACTATGAGCAGTTCTTC
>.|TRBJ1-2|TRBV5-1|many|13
CASSLQQLYGYTF
TGCGCCAGCAGCTTGCAACAACTGTATGGCTACACCTTC
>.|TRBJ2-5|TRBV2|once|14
CASRGLWGQETQYF
TGTGCCAGCAGGGGGCTTTGGGGGCAAGAGACCCAGTACTTC
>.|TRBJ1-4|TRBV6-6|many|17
CASSSSTGPATNEKLFF
TGTGCCAGCAGTTCATCGACAGGCCCTGCAACTAATGAAAAACTGTTTTTT
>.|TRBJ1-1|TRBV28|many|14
CASSTHREYTEAFF
TGTGCCAGCAGTACCCACAGGGAATACACTGAAGCTTTCTTT
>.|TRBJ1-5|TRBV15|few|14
CATSMRGSDQPQHF
TGTGCCACCAGCATGCGCGGGTCGGATCAGCCCCAGCATTTT
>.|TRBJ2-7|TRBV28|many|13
CASSLRGWDEQYF
TGTGCCAGCAGTTTGAGGGGGTGGGACGAGCAGTACTTC
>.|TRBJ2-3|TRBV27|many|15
CASSSTGRRTDTQYF
TGTGCCAGCAGTTCCACTGGGCGGCGCACAGATACGCAGTATTTT
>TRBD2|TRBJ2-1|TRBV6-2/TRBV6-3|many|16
CASSYIFSGRGNEQFF
TGTGCCAGCAGTTACATTTTTAGCGGGAGAGGGAATGAGCAGTTCTTC
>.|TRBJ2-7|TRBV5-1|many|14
CASSKGLQEYEQYF
TGCGCCAGCAGCAAGGGACTTCAAGAGTACGAGCAGTACTTC
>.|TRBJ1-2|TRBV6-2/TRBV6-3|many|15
CASSYSGVEGDGYTF
TGTGCCAGCAGTTACTCTGGAGTCGAGGGCGACGGCTACACCTTC
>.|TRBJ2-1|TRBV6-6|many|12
CASSPVSGEQFF
TGTGCCAGCAGTCCCGTTTCAGGAGAGCAGTTCTTC
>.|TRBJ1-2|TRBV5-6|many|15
CASSPGWGLDYGYTF
TGTGCCAGCAGCCCTGGGTGGGGATTGGACTATGGCTACACCTTC
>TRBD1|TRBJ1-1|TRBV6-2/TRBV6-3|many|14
CASIMTGYIAEAFF
TGTGCCAGCATTATGACAGGGTATATCGCTGAAGCTTTCTTT
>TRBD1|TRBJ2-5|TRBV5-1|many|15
CASSMRQGRLETQYF
TGCGCCAGCAGCATGCGACAGGGGAGGTTAGAGACCCAGTACTTC
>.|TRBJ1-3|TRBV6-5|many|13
CASSYSSGNTIYF
TGTGCCAGCAGTTATTCATCTGGAAACACCATATATTTT
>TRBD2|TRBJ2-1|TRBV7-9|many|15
CASSPQTSGFYEQFF
TGTGCCAGCAGCCCCCAGACTAGCGGGTTCTATGAGCAGTTCTTC
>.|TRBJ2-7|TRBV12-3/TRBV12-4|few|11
CASSDTDEQYF
TGTGCCAGCAGTGATACCGACGAGCAGTACTTC
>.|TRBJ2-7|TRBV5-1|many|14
CASSLEVGYEEQYF
TGCGCCAGCAGCTTGGAGGTAGGTTACGAGGAGCAGTACTTC
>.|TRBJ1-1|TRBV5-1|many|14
CASSLSTLNTEAFF
TGCGCCAGCAGCTTGAGTACCCTGAACACTGAAGCTTTCTTT
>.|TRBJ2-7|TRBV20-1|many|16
CSARDLFGGRSYEQYF
TGCAGTGCTAGAGATCTTTTTGGGGGGCGAAGCTACGAGCAGTACTTC
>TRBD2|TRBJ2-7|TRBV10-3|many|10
CAAGAYEQYF
TGTGCGGCGGGAGCTTACGAGCAGTACTTC
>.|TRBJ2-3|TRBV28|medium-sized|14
CASSFLSGTDTQYF
TGTGCCAGCAGTTTTCTCTCAGGGACAGATACGCAGTATTTT
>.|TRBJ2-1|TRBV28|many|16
CAVEGPGWGGYNEQFF
TGTGCCGTCGAAGGGCCGGGGTGGGGAGGCTACAATGAGCAGTTCTTC
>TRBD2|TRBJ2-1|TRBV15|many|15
CATSRERDYYNEQFF
TGTGCCACCAGCAGAGAAAGGGACTACTACAATGAGCAGTTCTTC
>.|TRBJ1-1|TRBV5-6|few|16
CASSLGVGGTNTEAFF
TGTGCCAGCAGCTTGGGGGTAGGGGGAACAAACACTGAAGCTTTCTTT
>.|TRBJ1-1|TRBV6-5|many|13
CASSYALNTEAFF
TGTGCCAGCAGTTACGCCCTGAACACTGAAGCTTTCTTT
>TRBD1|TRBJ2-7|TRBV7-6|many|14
CASSLEQGHYEQYF
TGTGCCAGCAGCTTAGAACAGGGGCACTACGAGCAGTACTTC
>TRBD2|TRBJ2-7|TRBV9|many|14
CASSPKGLAYEQYF
TGTGCCAGCAGCCCCAAGGGACTAGCGTACGAGCAGTACTTC
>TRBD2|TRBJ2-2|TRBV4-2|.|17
CASSPRTASGSAGELFF
TGTGCCAGCAGCCCAAGGACGGCTAGCGGGAGTGCCGGGGAGCTGTTTTTT
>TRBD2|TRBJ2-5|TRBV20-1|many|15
CSARDPPSGSETQYF
TGCAGTGCTAGAGATCCACCTAGCGGGAGTGAGACCCAGTACTTC
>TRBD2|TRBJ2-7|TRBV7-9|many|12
CASSAGEGEQYF
TGTGCCAGCAGCGCGGGGGAGGGGGAGCAGTACTTC